Each of the 26 T cell receptor beta chains below was sequenced from the same sample in a study of radiation and T cells in renal cell carcinoma. The protocol was immunoSEQ multiplex PCR, while the TCRdb copy is restricted to in-frame clones and leaves out a portion. The sample carries 130,000 to 150,000 clones, less than 90% recorded once. Regarding time point: blood 4 weeks post-SBRT, at nephrectomy. Specified treatment: 15 Gy SBRT to primary tumor, nephrectomy 4 weeks later. The sample was blood, taken from a patient whose treatment included radiotherapy and nephrectomy. Receptors were obtained from a woman in her fifties or sixties with renal cell carcinoma.

This clone has only one observation. The V and J genes are TRBV7-8 and TRBJ2-7; TRBD2 aligns across 14 bases. There are 18 residues in the CDR3. The trim removed 3 bases at V and 6 bases at J, leaving 13 bases unmatched. CDR1 is SGHVS and CDR2 is FQNEAQ in the germline V gene. CDR3 region: CASSFLPGTSGSTGEQYF. The DNA for the CDR3 is TGTGCCAGCAGCTTCCTACCCGGGACTAGCGGGAGTACGGGCGAGCAGTACTTC.

V and J are TRBV5-1 and TRBJ1-1, with D possibly matching TRBD1 (5 bases). CDR3 length equals 17 residues. CDR1 and CDR2 (germline): SGHRS, YFSETQ. V lost 0 bases to trimming and J lost 5 bases, with 20 bases between them. CDR3 sequence (DNA): TGCGCCAGCAGCTTGGACCTGGGGCCACGACGGTATACTGAAGCTTTCTTT. Protein: CASSLDLGPRRYTEAFF.

The chain has TRBV11-2 and TRBJ1-4; TRBD1 is a possible D gene (5 bases). The CDR3 consists of 12 residues. Germline loops: CDR1 SGHAT, CDR2 FQNNGV. V dropped 3 bases and J dropped 7 bases, with 6 bases sitting between them. This CDR3 is CASSFGAEKLFF. CDR3 in DNA: TGTGCCAGCAGCTTTGGGGCTGAAAAACTGTTTTTT.

The CDR3 spells CASSYTTNTEAFF. The CDR3 nucleotides are TGTGCCAGCAGCTACACCACGAACACTGAAGCTTTCTTT. The rearrangement uses TRBV9 and TRBJ1-1; D call uncertain. The V end was cut by 4 bases, the J end by 1 base, with 8 bases between. The CDR3 covers 13 residues. Germline assignment: CDR1 SGDLS and CDR2 YYNGEE. The whole variable domain, remainder taken from reference TRBV9 and TRBJ1-1, is DSGVTQTPKHLITATGQRVTLRCSPRSGDLSVYWYQQSLDQGLQFLIQYYNGEERAKGNILERFSAQQFPDLHSELNLSSLELGDSALYFCASSYTTNTEAFFGQGTRLTVV.

V and J are TRBV27 and TRBJ1-2; possible D gene TRBD1, 6 bases. CDR3 length: 14 residues. Germline V gives CDR1 MNHEY, CDR2 SMNVEV (reference sequence). Trimming pared 5 bases from V and 4 bases from J, leaving 14 bases between. The DNA for the CDR3 is TGTGCCAGCAGTGCACAACAGGGCATCTATGGCTACACCTTC. Protein product: CASSAQQGIYGYTF.

This chain uses TRBV6-6 with TRBJ1-4, with D possibly matching TRBD1 (5 bases). V was cut by 6 bases and J by 3 bases, with 8 bases left in between. CDR1 and CDR2 (germline): MNHNY, SVGAGI (reference sequence). The CDR3 length is 13 residues. CDR3 region: CASRGQANEKLFF. For the CDR3, the DNA is TGTGCCAGCAGGGGGCAGGCTAATGAAAAACTGTTTTTT.

This clone showed up just once. V gene TRBV19 combines with J gene TRBJ1-1; D is perhaps TRBD1 (6 bases). Germline lookup yields CDR1 LNHDA and CDR2 SQIVND (reference sequence). CDR3 length equals 16 residues. Trimming took off 6 bases at V and 0 bases at J, with 17 bases between the two ends. CDR3 loop: CASSSNPGQMNTEAFF. The CDR3 DNA is TGTGCCAGTAGCTCAAATCCGGGACAAATGAACACTGAAGCTTTCTTT.

The chain combines TRBV18 with TRBJ2-1; 13 bases are shared with TRBD2. CDR1 KGHSH and CDR2 LQKENI come from the germline V gene. The ends lost 3 bases at V and 7 bases at J; junction bases unmatched: 6. This CDR3 region has 16 residues. The CDR3 is CASSPRTSGSMNEQFF. The CDR3 coding sequence is TGTGCCAGCTCACCCCGGACTAGCGGGAGTATGAATGAGCAGTTCTTC.

The chain has TRBV18 and TRBJ1-2; 8 bases are a match to TRBD1. V gave up 2 bases and J gave up 7 bases; unmatched junction bases: 3. This CDR3 contains 13 residues. Germline CDR1 reads KGHSH; CDR2 reads LQKENI. CDR3 in DNA: TGTGCCAGCTCACCAGAGACAGGGGTTGGCTACACCTTC. Translation: CASSPETGVGYTF.

In DNA form, the CDR3 reads TGTGCCAGTAGTACACTAGGGGACGGTCGTAGCAATCAGCCCCAGCATTTT. As protein: CASSTLGDGRSNQPQHF. V usage is TRBV19 and J usage is TRBJ1-5, with a possible D match to TRBD1 (5 bases). Trimming shortened V by 4 bases and J by 0 bases, and 16 bases separated the two germline ends. Germline assignment: CDR1 LNHDA and CDR2 SQIVND (reference sequence). The length of the CDR3 is 17 residues. The variable domain in full, completed from reference TRBV19 and TRBJ1-5, reads DGGITQSPKYLFRKEGQNVTLSCEQNLNHDAMYWYRQDPGQGLRLIYYSQIVNDFQKGDIAEGYSVSREKKESFPLTVTSAQKNPTAFYLCASSTLGDGRSNQPQHFGDGTRLSIL.

J is TRBJ1-2 and V is TRBV19; D is undetermined. The CDR3 contains 16 residues. Germline CDR1 is LNHDA and CDR2 is SQIVND (reference sequence). The ends were cut back, 2 bases at V and 8 bases at J, with 21 bases in the middle. The CDR3 sequence: CASSIITPGLWSGYTF. The CDR3 DNA sequence: TGTGCCAGTAGTATAATTACCCCGGGCTTATGGAGCGGCTACACCTTC.

The chain employs TRBV6-1 and TRBJ2-1; TRBD1 or TRBD2 may be the D gene (5 bases each). Looked up from germline, CDR1 is MNHNS and CDR2 is SASEGT. This CDR3 comprises 17 residues. Between the trimmed V and J ends, which lost 4 bases and 7 bases, there was a span of 23 bases. The CDR3 sequence is CASSGLGADEGMNEQFF. Written as DNA, the CDR3 is TGTGCCAGCAGTGGACTCGGGGCAGACGAGGGAATGAATGAGCAGTTCTTC.

The chain employs TRBV19 and TRBJ2-1, with 8 bases that match TRBD2. The CDR3 is 14 amino acids. CDR1 is LNHDA and CDR2 is SQIVND in the germline V gene (reference sequence). With 5 bases clipped from V and 7 bases from J, the junction kept 7 bases outside the gene matches. The CDR3 nucleotides read TGTGCCAGTAGTTCGACGGCGGGAGGTAATGAGCAGTTCTTC. Encoded protein: CASSSTAGGNEQFF.

The CDR3 loop is CASIGTSGSIDNEQFF. CDR3 coding DNA: TGCGCCAGCATCGGGACTAGCGGGAGTATCGACAATGAGCAGTTCTTC. The V call is TRBV10-1, the J call TRBJ2-1, with TRBD2 matching 14 bases. CDR3 size: 16 residues. CDR1 is WNHNN, CDR2 SYGVQD, per germline (reference sequence). V shed 7 bases, J shed 5 bases, and the junction held 7 bases outside the gene matches.

The CDR3 nucleotides read TGTGCCAGTAGCTACGGGGGGCCACAAGAGACCCAGTACTTC. This codes for CASSYGGPQETQYF. The chain couples TRBV19 to TRBJ2-5; perhaps TRBD2 as D (7 bases). V lost 6 bases, J lost 2 bases, and 13 bases lay in between. This CDR3 is built from 14 residues. CDR1 is LNHDA, CDR2 SQIVND, per germline (reference sequence).

The rearrangement uses TRBV7-9 and TRBJ1-2, with 9 positions matching TRBD1. The CDR3 is 14 amino acids. The germline gives CDR1 SEHNR, CDR2 FQNEAQ (reference sequence). After removal of 4 bases from V and 8 bases from J, the junction contained 8 bases not matched to a gene. CDR3 sequence: CASSSRVGTGGYTF. In DNA, the CDR3 is TGTGCCAGCAGCTCCCGGGTGGGGACAGGGGGCTACACCTTC.

In its sample, this clone was seen once. The chain joins TRBV7-2 to TRBJ2-1; a weak D match, TRBD2 (7 bases). V was shortened by 5 bases and J by 6 bases, with 14 bases between the two germline ends. Germline loops: CDR1 SGHTA, CDR2 FQGNSA. The CDR3 spans 14 residues. The chain's CDR3 is CASSRGAPPNEQFF. CDR3 bases: TGTGCCAGCAGCCGGGGGGCCCCCCCCAATGAGCAGTTCTTC.

The rearrangement uses TRBV19 and TRBJ2-3; tentative D call: TRBD2 (5 bases). Germline CDR1 and CDR2: LNHDA and SQIVND (reference sequence). V lost 6 bases to trimming and J lost 5 bases, with 21 bases between them. CDR3 length: 16 residues. The CDR3 DNA sequence: TGTGCCAGTAGCATTCCAACCGGGGTGGGAGTAGATACGCAGTATTTT. It specifies CASSIPTGVGVDTQYF. The variable domain in full, with the rest retrieved from reference TRBV19 and TRBJ2-3, is DGGITQSPKYLFRKEGQNVTLSCEQNLNHDAMYWYRQDPGQGLRLIYYSQIVNDFQKGDIAEGYSVSREKKESFPLTVTSAQKNPTAFYLCASSIPTGVGVDTQYFGPGTRLTVL.

The chain has TRBV11-2 and TRBJ2-1; D gene unclear. This CDR3 region has 15 residues. The V and J ends lost 1 base and 0 bases respectively, with 7 bases between them. Germline CDR1 reads SGHAT; CDR2 reads FQNNGV. This CDR3 is CASSLGRISYNEQFF. CDR3 DNA: TGTGCCAGCAGCTTAGGCCGGATCTCCTACAATGAGCAGTTCTTC.

This rearrangement joins TRBV6-6 to TRBJ1-2, with 7 bases matching TRBD1. With 6 bases clipped from V and 5 bases from J, the junction kept 12 bases outside the gene matches. This CDR3 has 15 residues. Germline values: CDR1 MNHNY, CDR2 SVGAGI (reference sequence). The CDR3 DNA reads as TGTGCCAGCAGCCAGGGACAGCCCGGGCCATATGGCTACACCTTC. Residues: CASSQGQPGPYGYTF.

The DNA for the CDR3 is TGTGCCAGCAGCCCTCGCCGGGAGAACACTGAAGCTTTCTTT. Residues: CASSPRRENTEAFF. The chain has TRBV13 and TRBJ1-1; D is unclear. CDR3 length: 14 amino acids. Trimming took off 5 bases at V and 1 base at J, with 11 bases between the two ends. Germline values: CDR1 PRHDT, CDR2 FYEKMQ (reference sequence).

This CDR3 is CASSLLGLAGLNTQYF. In DNA, the CDR3 is TGTGCCAGCAGCTTACTAGGTCTAGCGGGACTGAATACGCAGTATTTT. The chain uses TRBV7-2 and TRBJ2-3; the match to TRBD2 covers 9 bases. The CDR3 length is 16 residues. Unmatched junction bases numbered 10, after V lost 2 bases and J lost 7 bases. Germline CDR1 and CDR2: SGHTA and FQGNSA.

This clone was detected only once. This chain uses TRBV5-1 with TRBJ2-7, with no clear D. V shed 1 base and J shed 0 bases, with 8 bases lying between them. Germline CDR1 is SGHRS and CDR2 is YFSETQ. This CDR3 is 14 amino acids long. In nucleotides, the CDR3 is TGCGCCAGCAGCTTGAATGCAGGCTCCTACGAGCAGTACTTC. Protein product: CASSLNAGSYEQYF.

The genes are TRBV5-1 and TRBJ2-3; TRBD1 might be the D (6 bases). Trimming stripped 0 bases from V and 9 bases from J, with 11 bases between. Looked up from germline, CDR1 is SGHRS and CDR2 is YFSETQ. The CDR3 length is 13 residues. The CDR3 reads CASSLDGGQTQYF. CDR3 coding DNA: TGCGCCAGCAGCTTGGATGGGGGACAAACGCAGTATTTT.

The CDR3: CASSPTLDGGQDEQFF. CDR3 coding DNA: TGTGCCAGCAGCCCCACCCTGGATGGGGGTCAGGATGAGCAGTTCTTC. V is TRBV7-2 and J is TRBJ2-1; D possibly uses TRBD1 or TRBD2 (5 bases each). This CDR3 has 16 amino acids. Germline V gene data show CDR1 as SGHTA and CDR2 as FQGNSA. Trimming left V 5 bases short and J 8 bases short, with 22 bases between.

The chain joins TRBV4-2 to TRBJ1-2, with D perhaps matching TRBD1 (5 bases). This CDR3 is built from 16 residues. Per the germline V gene, CDR1 is LGHNA and CDR2 is YNFKEQ. The V end lost 2 bases, the J end lost 2 bases, and 15 bases lay between the germline ends. This CDR3 reads CASSQPAPEGNYGYTF. CDR3 in DNA: TGTGCCAGCAGCCAACCCGCCCCTGAGGGGAACTATGGCTACACCTTC.